This is a list of T cell receptor beta chains from one sample in a study of beta chain features in type 1 diabetes. The table came from immunoSEQ multiplex PCR; TCRdb's copy has only in-frame clones and leaves some out. The table records about 290,000 clones, roughly 8% of them present only once. Sequenced input: central memory CD4+ T cells from blood. These receptors came from a woman younger than 35 in good health. Both conserved end residues are part of each CDR3. The D gene is left open where the match is weak. The listing skips clone size in some rows; elsewhere it reads once, few, many or a size class.

V gene: TRBV25-1; clone size: few; J gene: TRBJ1-5; D gene: .; CDR3 DNA: TGTGCCAGCAGTGACATGACAGGCAATCAGCCCCAGCATTTT; CDR3 protein: CASSDMTGNQPQHF
V gene: TRBV2; clone size: .; J gene: TRBJ2-3; D gene: .; CDR3 DNA: TGTGCCAGCAGTACAGGGAAAGCCACAGATACGCAGTATTTT; CDR3 protein: CASSTGKATDTQYF
V gene: TRBV7-9; clone size: .; J gene: TRBJ2-3; D gene: .; CDR3 DNA: TGTGCCAGCAGCCCAAACACAGATACGCAGTATTTT; CDR3 protein: CASSPNTDTQYF
V gene: TRBV6-1; clone size: .; J gene: TRBJ2-7; D gene: .; CDR3 DNA: TGTGCCAGCAGTGTCATGGGGCTCTCCTACGAGCAGTACTTC; CDR3 protein: CASSVMGLSYEQYF
V gene: TRBV7-2; clone size: few; J gene: TRBJ1-5; D gene: TRBD1; CDR3 DNA: TGTGCCAGCAGCTTAGCGGTGGCAGGGGGGAGGCAGCCCCAGCATTTT; CDR3 protein: CASSLAVAGGRQPQHF
V gene: TRBV6-5; clone size: few; J gene: TRBJ2-3; D gene: .; CDR3 DNA: TGTGCCAGCAGGCTAAGACTAGAAGCAGATACGCAGTATTTT; CDR3 protein: CASRLRLEADTQYF
V gene: TRBV15; clone size: .; J gene: TRBJ1-2; D gene: .; CDR3 DNA: TGTGCCACCAGCAGAGGTCAGGGACACCTCTATGGCTACACCTTC; CDR3 protein: CATSRGQGHLYGYTF
V gene: TRBV27; clone size: few; J gene: TRBJ1-5; D gene: .; CDR3 DNA: TGTGCCAGCAGCCCCATCCACCCAGGGAATCAGCCCCAGCATTTT; CDR3 protein: CASSPIHPGNQPQHF
V gene: TRBV15; clone size: few; J gene: TRBJ2-1; D gene: .; CDR3 DNA: TGTGCCACCAGCAGAGCAGGGTTAGGCTACAATGAGCAGTTCTTC; CDR3 protein: CATSRAGLGYNEQFF
V gene: TRBV2; clone size: .; J gene: TRBJ2-5; D gene: .; CDR3 DNA: TGTGCCAGCAGGGGGGGACTTCAAGAGACCCAGTACTTC; CDR3 protein: CASRGGLQETQYF
V gene: TRBV7-9; clone size: few; J gene: TRBJ2-2; D gene: TRBD1; CDR3 DNA: TGTGCCAGCAGCCCGCGACAGGGGGGCACCGGGGAGCTGTTTTTT; CDR3 protein: CASSPRQGGTGELFF
V gene: TRBV2; clone size: .; J gene: TRBJ2-1; D gene: TRBD2; CDR3 DNA: TGTGCCAGCAGGGGACTAGCGTCTGAGCAGTTCTTC; CDR3 protein: CASRGLASEQFF